The 16 T cell receptor beta chains below were found in one sample sequenced in a study of blood T cell repertoires in COVID-19. Using immunoSEQ multiplex PCR, the repertoire was profiled, and TCRdb retains in-frame clones only, with some absent. Of about 200,000 clones listed, roughly 84% are singletons. The sample comprised PBMCs or T cells enriched from blood (not recorded which). These receptors all come from a woman aged 25 to 39 who had been exposed to COVID-19.

J is TRBJ2-7 and V is TRBV9, with 7 bases matching TRBD2. The CDR3 totals 16 residues. CDR1 and CDR2 (germline): SGDLS, YYNGEE. With 0 bases clipped from V and 4 bases from J, the junction kept 10 bases outside the gene matches. The CDR3 here is CASSVGNSGLRYEQYF. CDR3 nucleotide sequence: TGTGCCAGCAGCGTAGGTAATAGCGGGCTGCGGTACGAGCAGTACTTC.

The chain joins TRBV9 to TRBJ1-2; no reliable D call. CDR3 size: 13 residues. V was pared by 0 bases and J by 5 bases, with 8 bases between. Per germline, CDR1 SGDLS and CDR2 YYNGEE. The CDR3 reads CASSVATSYGYTF. For the CDR3, the DNA is TGTGCCAGCAGCGTAGCGACATCTTATGGCTACACCTTC.

The genes are TRBV7-2 and TRBJ2-2, with unresolved D. V was trimmed by 1 base and J by 8 bases, leaving 20 bases between them. CDR1 SGHTA and CDR2 FQGNSA come from the germline V gene. The CDR3 has 17 residues. CDR3 bases: TGTGCCAGCAGCTTAGTGCGTAGCTTTCTGCGTACGGGGGAGCTGTTTTTT. It encodes CASSLVRSFLRTGELFF.

The gene calls are TRBV19 and TRBJ2-5; D possibly corresponds to TRBD2 (5 bases). CDR1 is LNHDA and CDR2 is SQIVND in the germline V gene (reference sequence). The CDR3 spans 13 residues. Trimming cost V 3 bases and J 2 bases, with 7 bases left between them. The CDR3 loop reads CASSMDWQETQYF. The CDR3 coding sequence is TGTGCCAGTAGTATGGACTGGCAAGAGACCCAGTACTTC.

The chain is built from TRBV29-1 and TRBJ1-2, with D unclear. The CDR3 spans 11 residues. Germline V lookup: CDR1 SQVTM, CDR2 ANQGSEA. V gave up 8 bases and J gave up 8 bases, with 15 bases separating them. Here the CDR3 DNA reads TGCAGCTCTGAGGCGGGAGGAGGCTACACCTTC. This sequence encodes CSSEAGGGYTF.

V and J are TRBV5-1 and TRBJ1-1; TRBD1 matches 7 bases. V lost 3 bases to trimming and J lost 2 bases; unmatched junction nucleotides: 7. There are 15 residues in the CDR3. CDR1 SGHRS and CDR2 YFSETQ come from the germline V gene. Here the CDR3 reads CASSSWGQKNTEAFF. The CDR3 coding sequence is TGCGCCAGCAGCTCATGGGGACAGAAAAACACTGAAGCTTTCTTT.

This sequence joins TRBV19 and TRBJ2-2; D possibly corresponds to TRBD1 (5 bases). V dropped 6 bases and J dropped 0 bases, with 14 bases sitting between them. CDR1 LNHDA and CDR2 SQIVND come from the germline V gene (reference sequence). This CDR3 is built from 16 residues. CDR3 amino acids: CASRKIPRANTGELFF. DNA for the CDR3: TGTGCCAGTAGGAAGATCCCCAGGGCGAACACCGGGGAGCTGTTTTTT.

This clone showed up just once. In DNA form, the CDR3 reads TGTGCCAGTAGCTTCACCGGGGGGCAGCAGTTCTTC. Translated, it gives CASSFTGGQQFF. The chain joins TRBV19 to TRBJ2-1; D might be TRBD2 (7 bases). This CDR3 region has 12 residues. Between the trimmed V and J ends, which lost 6 bases and 11 bases, there was a span of 14 bases. Germline values: CDR1 LNHDA, CDR2 SQIVND (reference sequence).

V is TRBV3-1 (or the pseudogene TRBV3-2) and J is TRBJ2-3; maybe TRBD2 (5 bases). Germline values: CDR1 LGHDT, CDR2 YNNKEL (reference sequence). CDR3 length: 13 residues. The V end lost 4 bases, the J end lost 6 bases, and 11 bases lay between the germline ends. The CDR3, as DNA: TGTGCCAGCAGCCTCCTGGCGGGTGATACGCAGTATTTT. Translated, it gives CASSLLAGDTQYF.

The table lists this clone with a count of one. This rearrangement joins TRBV4-2 to TRBJ1-2, with D perhaps TRBD1 (6 bases). The CDR3 consists of 13 residues. Germline V CDR1 and CDR2: LGHNA, YNFKEQ. Deletions cut 4 bases from V and 4 bases from J, with 10 bases between. The CDR3 DNA follows: TGTGCCAGCAGCCCGGACAGCGCCTATGGCTACACCTTC. Translating gives CASSPDSAYGYTF.

The chain has TRBV7-9 and TRBJ1-5, with 8 bases aligning to TRBD1. The ends lost 4 bases at V and 1 base at J; junction bases unmatched: 6. The CDR3 is 16 residues long. In germline, CDR1 is SEHNR, CDR2 FQNEAQ (reference sequence). This CDR3 is CASSYRQGKSNQPQHF. Here the CDR3 DNA reads TGTGCCAGCAGCTACCGACAGGGGAAGAGCAATCAGCCCCAGCATTTT.

The rearrangement uses TRBV3-1 (or the pseudogene TRBV3-2) and TRBJ2-7; 12 bases agree with TRBD1. The ends lost 3 bases at V and 7 bases at J; junction bases unmatched: 10. Germline CDR1 is LGHDT and CDR2 is YNNKEL (reference sequence). The CDR3 is made up of 16 amino acids. CDR3 DNA sequence: TGTGCCAGCAGCCAGACCATGGGACAGGGGGCTTGGGAGCAGTACTTC. This gives the protein CASSQTMGQGAWEQYF.

The rearrangement uses TRBV6-5 and TRBJ2-2; D unresolved. This CDR3 spans 15 amino acids. Germline CDR1 is MNHEY and CDR2 is SVGAGI. V shed 4 bases and J shed 1 base, with 10 bases lying between them. The CDR3 sequence: CASSLQLGNTGELFF. CDR3 bases: TGTGCCAGCAGTTTACAGCTCGGGAACACCGGGGAGCTGTTTTTT.

J is TRBJ1-6 and V is TRBV7-2; D perhaps matches TRBD1 (5 bases). This CDR3 has 13 residues. Germline CDR1 reads SGHTA; CDR2 reads FQGNSA. Trimming shortened V by 5 bases and J by 10 bases, and 12 bases separated the two germline ends. The CDR3 protein is CASSPQGESPLHF. In DNA, the CDR3 is TGTGCCAGCAGCCCCCAGGGCGAGTCACCCCTCCACTTT. The variable domain in full, with the rest retrieved from reference TRBV7-2 and TRBJ1-6, is GAGVSQSPSNKVTEKGKDVELRCDPISGHTALYWYRQSLGQGLEFLIYFQGNSAPDKSGLPSDRFSAERTGGSVSTLTIQRTQQEDSAVYLCASSPQGESPLHFGNGTRLTVT.

This chain joins TRBV5-1 and TRBJ2-1, with 7 bases identical to TRBD1. The CDR3 sequence is 14 residues long. Germline CDR1 is SGHRS and CDR2 is YFSETQ. V trimming: 4 bases; J trimming: 7 bases; junction bases outside the gene matches: 8. CDR3 sequence: CASSRGQPMNEQFF. CDR3 nucleotides: TGCGCCAGCAGCCGGGGACAGCCCATGAATGAGCAGTTCTTC.

This clone came up a few times. The gene calls are TRBV9 and TRBJ2-7; no reliable D call. The CDR3 covers 14 residues. Per the germline V gene, CDR1 is SGDLS and CDR2 is YYNGEE. Deletions cut 0 bases from V and 1 base from J, with 8 bases between. The CDR3 region is CASSVGVRSYEQYF. The CDR3 DNA sequence: TGTGCCAGCAGCGTAGGCGTCAGGTCCTACGAGCAGTACTTC.